Here is one TCR beta chain with its context. This sample was included in a study of blood T cell repertoires in COVID-19. Study-level background: Samples of COVID-19 (acute and convalescent) were obtained from the United States, Italy and Spain.

The V gene end was trimmed by 5 bases and the J gene end by 2 bases; junction bases not matched to a gene: 11. CDR1 and CDR2 (germline): SNHLY, FYNNEI. The CDR3 length is 17 residues. Original handling: Cell counts per sample came from amplifying reference gene primers. Here immunoSEQ multiplex PCR was the method, and the copy in TCRdb shows in-frame clones only, minus some. V and J calls and clone size are given by that table; D and trimming were obtained from the DNA. The table has approximately 200,000 clones, 75% to 90% seen once. All enrollees were about 18 to 89 years old and from around 25 US areas.

The receptor comes from a woman aged 18-29 years in a cohort exposed to, infected with or recovered from COVID-19 (not recorded which). The V call is TRBV2, the J call TRBJ2-1; 8 positions agree with TRBD1. Sequenced material: PBMCs or T cells enriched from blood (not recorded which). Here the CDR3 reads CASSQTHQGAAYNEQFF. CDR3 nucleotides: TGTGCCAGCAGTCAAACCCACCAGGGGGCAGCCTACAATGAGCAGTTCTTC.